This is a list of T cell receptor beta chains from one sample in a study of blood T cells in healthy people across ages. A single record per CDR3 protein comes from TCRdb applying MiXCR to the 5' RACE reads. The table lists more than 900,000 distinct CDR3 sequences, under 35% of them singletons. These data were also filed under a second study, of T cells of mothers and their children.

Source material: blood. These TCRs come from a woman between 40 and 55 years old in good health. The CDR3 runs from the conserved cysteine through the conserved F or W. The order of the fields is CDR3 DNA, CDR3 protein, J gene, clone size, D gene, V gene. A D gene is named only where the DNA matches it firmly. Only some rows state a clone size, as once, few, many or a class for expanded clones.

CDR3nt: TGCAGTGCTCGCAGAAGCTCCTACGAGCAGTACTTC
CDR3aa: CSARRSSYEQYF
j_gene: TRBJ2-7
abundance: few
d_gene: -
v_gene: TRBV20-1

CDR3nt: TGTGCCAGCAGTCTCTGGGAGGATAATTCACCCCTCCACTTT
CDR3aa: CASSLWEDNSPLHF
j_gene: TRBJ1-6
abundance: -
d_gene: -
v_gene: TRBV28

CDR3nt: TGTGCCAGCAGTCCGGCCGGCCAGCCCCAGCATTTT
CDR3aa: CASSPAGQPQHF
j_gene: TRBJ1-5
abundance: many
d_gene: -
v_gene: TRBV18

CDR3nt: TGTGCCAGCAGTAACCTCCAGGGATATGGCTGCACCTTC
CDR3aa: CASSNLQGYGCTF
j_gene: TRBJ1-2
abundance: -
d_gene: -
v_gene: TRBV12-3/TRBV12-4

CDR3nt: TGCAGTGCTAAGGGTTGGGACAGGGGGACTTATAGCAATCAGCCCCAGCATTTT
CDR3aa: CSAKGWDRGTYSNQPQHF
j_gene: TRBJ1-5
abundance: few
d_gene: TRBD1
v_gene: TRBV20-1

CDR3nt: TGTGCCAGCAGCTTAGCCTGGGCCAGTCGAGGACTTTCGGAGCAGTACTTC
CDR3aa: CASSLAWASRGLSEQYF
j_gene: TRBJ2-5
abundance: -
d_gene: -
v_gene: TRBV7-2

CDR3nt: TGCGCCAGCAGCCAAGATCAACCGGGACCCTACGAGCAGTACTTC
CDR3aa: CASSQDQPGPYEQYF
j_gene: TRBJ2-7
abundance: many
d_gene: -
v_gene: TRBV4-3

CDR3nt: TGTGCCAGCGGTTTAGCGGGGGGTTACAATAAGCAGTTCTTC
CDR3aa: CASGLAGGYNKQFF
j_gene: TRBJ2-1
abundance: few
d_gene: TRBD2
v_gene: TRBV12-3/TRBV12-4

CDR3nt: TGTGCCAGCACCGACTACCTGACAGGGACCTATGGCAATCAGCCCCAGCATTTT
CDR3aa: CASTDYLTGTYGNQPQHF
j_gene: TRBJ1-5
abundance: -
d_gene: TRBD1
v_gene: TRBV6-8

CDR3nt: TGCGCCAGCAGCTTGGACACGGACAGGGTCGGGCTCGAGCAGTACTTC
CDR3aa: CASSLDTDRVGLEQYF
j_gene: TRBJ2-7
abundance: -
d_gene: TRBD1
v_gene: TRBV5-1

CDR3nt: TGTGCCAGCAGTCTCGACCCGGGACTAGCGGGGGGGCCTTACTACAATGAGCAGTTCTTC
CDR3aa: CASSLDPGLAGGPYYNEQFF
j_gene: TRBJ2-1
abundance: -
d_gene: TRBD2
v_gene: TRBV2

CDR3nt: TGTGCCAGCAGTAGGGGTTACTACGAGCAGTACTTC
CDR3aa: CASSRGYYEQYF
j_gene: TRBJ2-7
abundance: many
d_gene: -
v_gene: TRBV28

CDR3nt: TGTGCCACCAGTGACCGACGACTAGCGGATACAGATACGCAGTATTTT
CDR3aa: CATSDRRLADTDTQYF
j_gene: TRBJ2-3
abundance: once
d_gene: TRBD2
v_gene: TRBV24-1

CDR3nt: TGCGCCAGCAGCCAATACGGCCAAGAGACCCAGTACTTC
CDR3aa: CASSQYGQETQYF
j_gene: TRBJ2-5
abundance: -
d_gene: -
v_gene: TRBV5-1